The 32 T cell receptor beta chains below come from one sample, sequenced in a study of CD8 T cells in ankylosing spondylitis. Study results and limitations: Blood of patients with ankylosing spondylitis appeared to be characterized by a TCR beta motif of eight highly homologous variants.

Antigens for these TCRs are unknown. TCRdb passed the 5' RACE reads through MiXCR, listing each CDR3 protein once. Found here are hundreds of thousands of distinct CDR3 sequences, 12% of them singletons; the top ten hold just over 0.5%. Sequenced: blood, either unsorted or a sorted T cell fraction (not recorded which). The receptors were sampled from a male donor with ankylosing spondylitis.

The chain joins TRBV18 to TRBJ2-7; 9 bases fit TRBD1. This CDR3 region has 15 residues. V lost 5 bases and J lost 1; bases outside the gene matches: 6. CDR1 and CDR2 (germline): KGHSH, LQKENI. The CDR3 here is CASSIGQGRSYEQYF. The CDR3 region has the DNA TGTGCCAGCTCAATCGGACAGGGGAGGTCCTACGAGCAGTACTTC.

V usage is TRBV3-1 and J usage is TRBJ1-2; D not resolved. Germline CDR1 LGHDT, CDR2 YNNKEL (reference sequence). The CDR3 length is 14 residues. V was cut by 2 bases and J by 7 bases, with 14 bases left in between. The CDR3 bases are TGTGCCAGCAGCCAACCAGACAAGGCCTCTGGCTACACCTTC. This gives the protein CASSQPDKASGYTF.

The chain joins TRBV12-3 or TRBV12-4 to TRBJ1-1; D is uncertain. Trimming took 6 bases from V and 5 from J, leaving 16 bases between them. This CDR3 comprises 14 residues. Here the CDR3 DNA reads TGTGCCAGCAGCTCAAACGGACGAGAAACTGAAGCTTTCTTT. This codes for CASSSNGRETEAFF.

The chain recombines TRBV7-2 with TRBJ2-5, with D possibly called TRBD1 or TRBD2 (5 bases each). Deletions cut 5 bases from V and 1 base from J, with 14 bases between. The CDR3 contains 15 residues. CDR1 is SGHTA, CDR2 FQGNSA, per germline. The CDR3 DNA reads TGTGCCAGCAGCCTCGCTGGGGGAATCCAAGAGACCCAGTACTTC. The encoded protein is CASSLAGGIQETQYF.

This chain uses TRBV7-9 with TRBJ2-7; D possibly uses TRBD1 or TRBD2 (5 bases each). The V end lost 8 bases, the J end lost 1 base, and 12 bases lay between the germline ends. CDR1 is SEHNR and CDR2 is FQNEAQ in the germline V gene (reference sequence). This CDR3 region has 13 residues. The CDR3 DNA reads TGTGCCAGCCATGGAGAGGGGTCCTACGAGCAGTACTTC. Translated: CASHGEGSYEQYF.

This chain links TRBV5-1 with TRBJ2-2; the match to TRBD1 covers 7 bases. Germline CDR1 SGHRS, CDR2 YFSETQ. V trimming: 3 bases; J trimming: 5 bases; junction bases outside the gene matches: 16. CDR3 length: 18 residues. This CDR3 reads CASSSLPGQRRETGELFF. Written as DNA, the CDR3 is TGCGCCAGCAGCTCCCTCCCGGGACAGAGAAGGGAAACCGGGGAGCTGTTTTTT.

This clonotype was observed a handful of times. The CDR3 coding sequence is TGCGCCAGCAGCTCTTCCCTAGCGGGACAAGAGACCCAGTACTTC. It encodes CASSSSLAGQETQYF. The V and J genes are TRBV5-1 and TRBJ2-5, with 9 bases aligning to TRBD2. This CDR3 region has 15 residues. After removal of 3 bases from V and 2 bases from J, the junction contained 5 bases not matched to a gene. Germline V gene data show CDR1 as SGHRS and CDR2 as YFSETQ.

This clonotype came up a few times. The V call is TRBV28, the J call TRBJ2-7; 13 nucleotides match TRBD2. CDR1 and CDR2 (germline): MDHEN, SYDVKM. The J segment lost 6 bases and the V segment lost 3 bases, leaving 8 bases of the junction unmatched. CDR3 length: 16 residues. The CDR3 region is CASSLLTSGGRSEQYF. The DNA of the CDR3 is TGTGCCAGCAGTTTGTTGACTAGCGGGGGGAGGTCCGAGCAGTACTTC.

This clonotype was counted a few times. V is TRBV6-6 and J is TRBJ2-1; tentative D call: TRBD2 (6 bases). Germline-derived CDR1 and CDR2 are MNHNY and SVGAGI (reference sequence). With 5 bases removed from V and 12 bases from J, the gap between germline ends came to 11 bases. This CDR3 spans 11 amino acids. Written as DNA, the CDR3 is TGTGCCAGCAGTGATCCGGGACTGCAGTTCTTC. This encodes CASSDPGLQFF.

Only a few counts were recorded for this clonotype. J is TRBJ2-7 and V is TRBV5-1; a possible D gene is TRBD1 (6 bases). Between the trimmed V and J ends, which lost 3 bases and 6 bases, there was a span of 16 bases. Germline CDR1 reads SGHRS; CDR2 reads YFSETQ. The CDR3 extends over 14 amino acids. This CDR3 is CASSSQGLGLEQYF. The CDR3 coding sequence is TGCGCCAGCAGCTCCCAGGGGTTGGGGCTCGAGCAGTACTTC. Variable domain in full (rest from reference TRBV5-1 and TRBJ2-7): KAGVTQTPRYLIKTRGQQVTLSCSPISGHRSVSWYQQTPGQGLQFLFEYFSETQRNKGNFPGRFSGRQFSNSRSEMNVSTLELGDSALYLCASSSQGLGLEQYFGPGTRLTVT.

The chain has TRBV5-1 and TRBJ2-7; D perhaps matches TRBD1 (6 bases). V dropped 5 bases and J dropped 3 bases, with 15 bases sitting between them. Germline V gene data show CDR1 as SGHRS and CDR2 as YFSETQ. This CDR3 spans 14 amino acids. The CDR3 DNA sequence: TGCGCCAGCAGGTCCCAGGGGATTATCTACGAGCAGTACTTC. Translated, it gives CASRSQGIIYEQYF.

The V and J genes are TRBV20-1 and TRBJ2-5; 7 nucleotides match TRBD2. The germline V gene has CDR1 DFQATT and CDR2 SNEGSKA (reference sequence). V lost 2 bases and J lost 4; bases outside the gene matches: 10. This CDR3 spans 15 amino acids. The DNA of the CDR3 is TGCAGTGCTAGAAAGGTGGCGGGAGAGGGAGAGACCCAGTACTTC. Translated: CSARKVAGEGETQYF.

The CDR3 here is CASSTRTVDTQYF. CDR3 DNA: TGCGCCAGCAGCACCCGGACAGTAGATACGCAGTATTTT. The gene calls are TRBV5-1 and TRBJ2-3, with D possibly being TRBD1 (6 bases). Trimming took off 4 bases at V and 5 bases at J, with 11 bases between the two ends. The germline V gene has CDR1 SGHRS and CDR2 YFSETQ. The CDR3 covers 13 residues.

The chain joins TRBV11-2 to TRBJ2-4; D may be TRBD2 (5 bases). Germline loops: CDR1 SGHAT, CDR2 FQNNGV. There are 17 residues in the CDR3. Trimming took off 5 bases at V and 0 bases at J, with 17 bases between the two ends. CDR3 in DNA: TGTGCCAGCAGCCCGACCTCGGGGAACCTAGCCAAAAACATTCAGTACTTC. This encodes CASSPTSGNLAKNIQYF.

This clonotype was observed a few times. This rearrangement joins TRBV24-1 to TRBJ1-5; 8 nucleotides agree with TRBD1. CDR3 length equals 15 residues. CDR1 is KGHDR, CDR2 SFDVKD, per germline. Trimming took 4 bases from V and 5 from J; bases not matched to a gene: 6. The CDR3 DNA reads TGTGCCACCAGTGACAGATCAGGGGGCCATCAGCCCCAGCATTTT. Translated, it gives CATSDRSGGHQPQHF.

The chain combines TRBV7-2 with TRBJ1-1; 8 bases fit TRBD1. The trim removed 4 bases at V and 7 bases at J, leaving 5 bases unmatched. This CDR3 spans 13 amino acids. CDR1 is SGHTA and CDR2 is FQGNSA in the germline V gene. The CDR3 loop reads CASSYQGAFEAFF. In nucleotides, the CDR3 is TGTGCCAGCAGCTACCAGGGGGCATTTGAAGCTTTCTTT.

This clonotype was counted at least ten times. The chain couples TRBV3-1 to TRBJ1-2; D call uncertain. Germline assignment: CDR1 LGHDT and CDR2 YNNKEL (reference sequence). Trimming shortened V by 3 bases and J by 4 bases, and 3 bases separated the two germline ends. The CDR3 runs to 11 residues. CDR3 in DNA: TGTGCCAGCAGCCACTTCTATGGCTACACCTTC. Translating it yields CASSHFYGYTF.

The rearrangement joins TRBV20-1 to TRBJ2-2; 15 nucleotides match TRBD2. After removal of 5 bases from V and 3 bases from J, the junction contained 7 bases not matched to a gene. Germline V gives CDR1 DFQATT, CDR2 SNEGSKA (reference sequence). The CDR3 extends over 17 amino acids. The CDR3 DNA follows: TGCAGTGCTTCCGGACTAGCGGGAGGGCCCTACACCGGGGAGCTGTTTTTT. It is translated as CSASGLAGGPYTGELFF.

This clonotype was detected a few times. The chain is built from TRBV18 and TRBJ1-1; a weak D match, TRBD1 (5 bases). CDR3 length equals 13 residues. Per the germline V gene, CDR1 is KGHSH and CDR2 is LQKENI. Trimming left V 2 bases short and J 5 bases short, with 9 bases between. The CDR3 reads CASSPTGTTEAFF. In nucleotides, the CDR3 is TGTGCCAGCTCACCAACAGGTACGACTGAAGCTTTCTTT. The full variable domain, with the rest looked up from reference TRBV18 and TRBJ1-1, is NAGVMQNPRHLVRRRGQEARLRCSPMKGHSHVYWYRQLPEEGLKFMVYLQKENIIDESGMPKERFSAEFPKEGPSILRIQQVVRGDSAAYFCASSPTGTTEAFFGQGTRLTVV.

The V and J genes are TRBV27 and TRBJ2-5; possible D gene TRBD1, 6 bases. Per germline, CDR1 MNHEY and CDR2 SMNVEV (reference sequence). The CDR3 totals 15 residues. The V gene lost 5 bases and the J gene lost 4 bases, with 17 bases spanning the gap. The CDR3, as DNA: TGTGCCAGCAGTCTGCAGGGGCTGAGGGGAGAGACCCAGTACTTC. This codes for CASSLQGLRGETQYF.

This chain uses TRBV5-6 with TRBJ2-1, with a tentative D call TRBD2 (6 bases). Germline V lookup: CDR1 SGHDT, CDR2 YYEEEE. The CDR3 contains 13 residues. Trimming shortened V by 2 bases and J by 5 bases, and 8 bases separated the two germline ends. CDR3 loop: CASSFSGHNEQFF. For the CDR3, the DNA is TGTGCCAGCAGCTTTAGCGGTCACAATGAGCAGTTCTTC.

In this sample, this clonotype turned up many times. The rearrangement uses TRBV20-1 and TRBJ2-3; 9 bases align to TRBD2. The germline gives CDR1 DFQATT, CDR2 SNEGSKA (reference sequence). Germline trimming cut 3 bases from V and 5 bases from J; bases unmatched to any gene: 6. This CDR3 is built from 14 residues. CDR3 loop: CSASGASGIDTQYF. DNA of the CDR3: TGCAGTGCTAGTGGAGCTAGCGGGATAGATACGCAGTATTTT.

CDR3 nucleotide sequence: TGTGCCAGCAGCTTAGGGTTCGGGTTGGACCAAGAGACCCAGTACTTC. Residues: CASSLGFGLDQETQYF. The chain employs TRBV5-6 and TRBJ2-5; D not certain. Germline V gene lookup returns CDR1 SGHDT and CDR2 YYEEEE. The V and J ends lost 2 bases and 0 bases respectively, with 14 bases between them. The CDR3 length is 16 residues.

In its sample, this clonotype was seen many times. The V call is TRBV20-1, the J call TRBJ1-3; no definite D call. This CDR3 has 14 residues. The V gene lost 2 bases and the J gene lost 7 bases, with 15 bases spanning the gap. CDR1 and CDR2 from the germline V gene are DFQATT and SNEGSKA (reference sequence). CDR3 sequence (DNA): TGCAGTGCTAGATTACCCACCTTAGGGAACACCATATATTTT. Its translation is CSARLPTLGNTIYF.

The chain couples TRBV20-1 to TRBJ2-7; 10 nucleotides match TRBD2. The V and J ends lost 5 bases and 2 bases, in that order; junction bases with no gene match: 6. The CDR3 is 14 residues long. The germline V gene has CDR1 DFQATT and CDR2 SNEGSKA (reference sequence). CDR3 loop: CSALSGRGAYEQYF. In nucleotides, the CDR3 is TGCAGTGCTCTAAGCGGGAGGGGAGCCTACGAGCAGTACTTC.

This clonotype has more than one count but fewer than ten. The gene calls are TRBV27 and TRBJ1-2; D gene unclear. The CDR3 is made up of 16 amino acids. Germline CDR1 MNHEY, CDR2 SMNVEV (reference sequence). Trimming cost V 5 bases and J 2 bases, with 18 bases left between them. The CDR3 sequence: CASSPFAVAQNYGYTF. CDR3 DNA sequence: TGTGCCAGCAGTCCTTTCGCGGTAGCCCAAAACTATGGCTACACCTTC.

This clonotype has just a few counts. J is TRBJ1-2 and V is TRBV6-1; D remains ambiguous. The V end was cut by 0 bases, the J end by 2 bases, with 10 bases between. This CDR3 is built from 15 residues. CDR1 and CDR2 (germline): MNHNS, SASEGT. CDR3 sequence reads: CASSEAGNLNYGYTF. In DNA, the CDR3 is TGTGCCAGCAGTGAAGCCGGCAACCTAAACTATGGCTACACCTTC.

This clonotype has only a few counts. The chain couples TRBV6-1 to TRBJ2-6, with 9 bases lining up with TRBD1. The CDR3 runs to 18 residues. The germline V gene has CDR1 MNHNS and CDR2 SASEGT. V gave up 6 bases and J gave up 0 bases; unmatched junction bases: 9. The CDR3 sequence is CASRPPGQGYSGANVLTF. In DNA, the CDR3 is TGTGCCAGCAGACCACCGGGACAGGGATACTCTGGGGCCAACGTCCTGACTTTC.

V and J are TRBV15 and TRBJ2-1; TRBD2 might be the D (5 bases). The CDR3 loop spans 16 amino acids. Germline CDR1 is LNHNV and CDR2 is YYDKDF (reference sequence). V was cut by 5 bases and J by 4 bases, with 18 bases left in between. CDR3 sequence reads: CATSFRYGEGYNEQFF. In nucleotides, the CDR3 is TGTGCCACCAGCTTCCGTTACGGTGAGGGTTACAATGAGCAGTTCTTC.

This clonotype was found a few times. The chain joins TRBV7-2 to TRBJ2-6; TRBD1 matches at 7 bases. This CDR3 is 16 amino acids long. Germline trimming cut 6 bases from V and 0 bases from J; bases unmatched to any gene: 5. Germline CDR1 reads SGHTA; CDR2 reads FQGNSA. CDR3 sequence: CASRGTVFSGANVLTF. The CDR3 DNA sequence: TGTGCCAGCAGAGGGACAGTGTTCTCTGGGGCCAACGTCCTGACTTTC.

This clonotype was counted ten times or more. The rearrangement joins TRBV10-3 to TRBJ2-1; 11 bases match TRBD2. J was trimmed by 7 bases and V by 10 bases; bases with no gene match: 6. The CDR3 contains 13 residues. The germline V gene has CDR1 ENHRY and CDR2 SYGVKD. CDR3 nucleotides: TGTGCCAGCTTAGCGGGAGGGAGGAATGAGCAGTTCTTC. Its translation is CASLAGGRNEQFF.

In the case of this clonotype: One end of the junction is discordant with germline, which a read error may explain. This sequence joins TRBV5-6 and TRBJ2-7; tentatively, D is TRBD1 (5 bases). The CDR3 runs 14 residues. Germline V gives CDR1 SGHDT, CDR2 YYEEEE. The DNA of the CDR3 is TGTGCCATCAGCTTGGGGCTAACCTCCTACGAGCAGTACTTC. Encoded protein: CAISLGLTSYEQYF.